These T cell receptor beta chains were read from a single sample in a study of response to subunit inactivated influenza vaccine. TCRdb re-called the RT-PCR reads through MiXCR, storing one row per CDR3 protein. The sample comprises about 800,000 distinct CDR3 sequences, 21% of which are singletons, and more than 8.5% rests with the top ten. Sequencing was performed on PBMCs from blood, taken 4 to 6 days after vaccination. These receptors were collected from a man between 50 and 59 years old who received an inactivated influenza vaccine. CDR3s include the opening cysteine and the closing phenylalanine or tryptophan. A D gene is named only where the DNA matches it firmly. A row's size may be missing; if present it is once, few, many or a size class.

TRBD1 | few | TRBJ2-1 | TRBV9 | TGTGCCAGCAGCGTATCGCCGGGACAGGGGGCATCTGAGCAGTTCTTC | CASSVSPGQGASEQFF
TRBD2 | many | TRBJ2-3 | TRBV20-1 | TGCAGTGCCATGGGACTAGCCGGCACAGATACGCAGTATTTT | CSAMGLAGTDTQYF
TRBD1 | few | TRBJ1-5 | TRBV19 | TGTGCCAGTAGTATCGGGACAGGGAATCAGCCCCAGCATTTT | CASSIGTGNQPQHF
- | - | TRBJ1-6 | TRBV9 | TGTGCCAGCAGCGTAGATGCGGGGAATTCACCCCTCCACTTT | CASSVDAGNSPLHF
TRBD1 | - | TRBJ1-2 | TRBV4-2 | TGTGCCAGCAGCCGCGGGGACAGACCTCTATACACCTTC | CASSRGDRPLYTF
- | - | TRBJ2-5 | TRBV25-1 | TGTGCCAGCAGTGAACCTCGACTCCACCAAGAGACCCAGTACTTC | CASSEPRLHQETQYF
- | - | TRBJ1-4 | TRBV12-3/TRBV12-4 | TGTGCCAGCAGTACCCGGACAGCTGACGTCGTAAAACTGTTTTTT | CASSTRTADVVKLFF
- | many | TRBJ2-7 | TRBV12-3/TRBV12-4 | TGTGCCAGCAGTGCCGGACGCTACGAGCAGTACTTC | CASSAGRYEQYF
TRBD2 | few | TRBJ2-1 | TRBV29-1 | TGCAGCGTTGGCGGGGGAACGAATGAGCAGTTCTTC | CSVGGGTNEQFF
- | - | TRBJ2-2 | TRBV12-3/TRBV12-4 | TGTGCCAGCAGTCCCACCGGGTGGGGAAACACCGGGGAGCTGTTTTTT | CASSPTGWGNTGELFF
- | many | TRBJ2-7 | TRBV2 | TGTGCCAGCACCGGGACCTACGAGCAGTACTTC | CASTGTYEQYF
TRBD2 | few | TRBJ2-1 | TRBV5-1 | TGCGCCAGCAGCTTCTTACTAGCGGGAGGGAATGATGAGCAGTTCTTC | CASSFLLAGGNDEQFF
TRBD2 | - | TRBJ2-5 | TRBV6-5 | TGTGCCAGCAGTTCAGCTAGCGGGCTGGAGACCCAGTACTTC | CASSSASGLETQYF
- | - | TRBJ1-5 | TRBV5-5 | TGTGCCAGCAGCCCACACAGGGCGTTGGGCAATCAGCCCCAGCATTTT | CASSPHRALGNQPQHF
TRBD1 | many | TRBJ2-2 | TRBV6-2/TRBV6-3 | TGTGCCAGCAGTTATCCGGGACAGGGGAATACCGGGGAGCTGTTTTTT | CASSYPGQGNTGELFF
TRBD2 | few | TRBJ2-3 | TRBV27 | TGTGCCAGCAGTTTAGGTGGGAGGGCCGTAGATACGCAGTATTTT | CASSLGGRAVDTQYF
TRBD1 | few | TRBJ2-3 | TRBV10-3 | TGTGCCATCAGTGAGTCACAGGGGGAAAGCACAGATACGCAGTATTTT | CAISESQGESTDTQYF
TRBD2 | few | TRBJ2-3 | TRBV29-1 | TGCAGCGTGGGGACTAGCGGGACGAGCACAGATACGCAGTATTTT | CSVGTSGTSTDTQYF
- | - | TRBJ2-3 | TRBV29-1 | TGCAGCGTTGCTCTGGGACTTGGCACAGATACGCAGTATTTT | CSVALGLGTDTQYF
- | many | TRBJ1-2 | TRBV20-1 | TGCAGTGCTGACAGGTCTTTCTATGGCTACACCTTC | CSADRSFYGYTF
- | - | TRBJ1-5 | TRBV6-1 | TGTGCCAGCAGAGAGGGACACAACAGCAATCAGCCCCAGCATTTT | CASREGHNSNQPQHF
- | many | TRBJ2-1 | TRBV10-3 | TGTGCCATCACCGAACAAAAATACAATGAGCAGTTCTTC | CAITEQKYNEQFF
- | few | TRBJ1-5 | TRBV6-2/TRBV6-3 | TGTGCCAGCAGTTTTCAGGGATACCAGCATTTT | CASSFQGYQHF
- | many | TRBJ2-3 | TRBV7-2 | TGTGCCAGCAGCTTACCAGATACGCAGTATTTT | CASSLPDTQYF
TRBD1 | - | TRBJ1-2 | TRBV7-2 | TGTGCCAGCAGTCGGGACAGGGTAAAAGGCTACACCTTC | CASSRDRVKGYTF
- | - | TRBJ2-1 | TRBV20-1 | TGCAGTGCTAGTCGTTCACCTTACCAGAATGAGCAGTTCTTC | CSASRSPYQNEQFF
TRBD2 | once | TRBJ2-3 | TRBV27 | TGTGCCAGCAGTTCCCGACTAGCGGGGGGCAGGGATACGCAGTATTTT | CASSSRLAGGRDTQYF
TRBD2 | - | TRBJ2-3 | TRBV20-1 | TGCAGTGCTAGAGATGAACTAGCGGGGATCTACACAGATACGCAGTATTTT | CSARDELAGIYTDTQYF
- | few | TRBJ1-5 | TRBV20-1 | TGCAGTGCTAATTCTCTTAGGCGGGTGGCGCAGCCCCAGCATTTT | CSANSLRRVAQPQHF
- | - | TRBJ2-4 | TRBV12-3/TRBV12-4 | TGTGCCAGCAGATTAGGGGTTGCCAAAAACATTCAGTACTTC | CASRLGVAKNIQYF
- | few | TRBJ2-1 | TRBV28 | TGTGCCAGCAGTCTCCGGCCGGGGCCTTCTAAGCAGTTCTTC | CASSLRPGPSKQFF
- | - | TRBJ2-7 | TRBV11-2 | TGTGCCAGCAGCTTAGGGGGCTGGACGGACTCCTACGAGCAGTACTTC | CASSLGGWTDSYEQYF
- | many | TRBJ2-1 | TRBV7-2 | TGTGCCAGCAGCTTAGGGGGGATTGTCAATGAGCAGTTCTTC | CASSLGGIVNEQFF
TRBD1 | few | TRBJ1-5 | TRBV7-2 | TGTGCCAGCAGCTTAAATAGGGGGCAAAAGCCCCAGCATTTT | CASSLNRGQKPQHF
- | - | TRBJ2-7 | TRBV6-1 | TGTGCCGGGGCGGGTTCACGGGGCGAGCAGTACTTC | CAGAGSRGEQYF
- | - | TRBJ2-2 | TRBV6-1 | TGTGCCAGCAGGGGGGCTACGAACACCGGGGAGCTGTTTTTT | CASRGATNTGELFF
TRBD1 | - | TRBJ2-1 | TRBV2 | TGTGCCAGCAGTGTAGACAGGGTGTCCTACAATGAGCAGTTCTTC | CASSVDRVSYNEQFF
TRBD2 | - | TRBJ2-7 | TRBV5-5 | TGTGCCAGCAGCTACGCCGGGACTAGCGGTCCGGAGCAGTACTTC | CASSYAGTSGPEQYF
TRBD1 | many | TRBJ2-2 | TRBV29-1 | TGCAGCGTTGAACTAAAAGGACAGGGGAACACCGGGGAGCTGTTTTTT | CSVELKGQGNTGELFF
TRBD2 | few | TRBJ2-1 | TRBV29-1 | TGCAGCGTTGGTGAACGGGAGGGTGGGTACAATGAGCAGTTCTTC | CSVGEREGGYNEQFF
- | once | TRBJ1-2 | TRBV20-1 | TGCAGTGCTAGGCGGAGAGGGTCTTATTATGGCTACACCTTC | CSARRRGSYYGYTF
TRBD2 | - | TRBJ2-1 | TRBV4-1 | TGCGCCAGCAGCCAAGATCGTAGCGGGGCTTTGGATGAGCAGTTCTTC | CASSQDRSGALDEQFF
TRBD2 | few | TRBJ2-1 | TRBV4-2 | TGTGCCAGCAGCCAGACTAGCGGGGGCCAATACAATGAGCAGTTCTTC | CASSQTSGGQYNEQFF
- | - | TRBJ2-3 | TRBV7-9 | TGTGCCAGCAGCTTAGCGCCCGGAAGTAGCACAGATACGCAGTATTTT | CASSLAPGSSTDTQYF
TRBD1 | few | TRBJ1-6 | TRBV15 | TGTGCCACCAGCAGTTACCGGGACAGGGTGTCGGATTATAATTCACCCCTCCACTTT | CATSSYRDRVSDYNSPLHF
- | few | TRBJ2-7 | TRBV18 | TGTGCCAGCTCACCCCCGACAGGGAGGAACGAGCAGTACTTC | CASSPPTGRNEQYF
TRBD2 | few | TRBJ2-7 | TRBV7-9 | TGTGCCAGCAGCACTAGCGGAAGCTCCTACGAGCAGTACTTC | CASSTSGSSYEQYF
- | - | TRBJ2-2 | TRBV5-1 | TGCGCCAGCAGCCCTGCCGCGAGGACGGTCGGGGAGCTGTTTTTT | CASSPAARTVGELFF
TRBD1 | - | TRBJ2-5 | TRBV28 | TGTGCCAGCAGTTTATGGGTCCCCTCCAGAGACCGGGACAGAATTCAAGAGACCCAGTACTTC | CASSLWVPSRDRDRIQETQYF
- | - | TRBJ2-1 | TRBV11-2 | TGTGCCAGCAGCTTAGACCCGGGACGCTACAATGAGCAGTTCTTC | CASSLDPGRYNEQFF
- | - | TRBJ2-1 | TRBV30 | TGTGCCTGGAGGTCACAAGGACCCTACAATGAGCAGTTCTTC | CAWRSQGPYNEQFF
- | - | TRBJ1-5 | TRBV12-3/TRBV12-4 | TGTGCCAGCAGTTTAAGGGGGAAGAATCAGCCCCAGCATTTT | CASSLRGKNQPQHF
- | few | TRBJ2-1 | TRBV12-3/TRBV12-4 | TGTGCCAGCACCTCAGGGATTATAGGGAATGAGCAGTTCTTC | CASTSGIIGNEQFF
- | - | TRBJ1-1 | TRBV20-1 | TGCAGTGCTTACTACAGGGCAGCTAGGTCTGAAGCTTTCTTT | CSAYYRAARSEAFF
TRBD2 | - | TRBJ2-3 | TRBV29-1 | TGCAGCGTTGACGGGCGTTCCGGGACTAGCGTCTCAGATACGCAGTATTTT | CSVDGRSGTSVSDTQYF